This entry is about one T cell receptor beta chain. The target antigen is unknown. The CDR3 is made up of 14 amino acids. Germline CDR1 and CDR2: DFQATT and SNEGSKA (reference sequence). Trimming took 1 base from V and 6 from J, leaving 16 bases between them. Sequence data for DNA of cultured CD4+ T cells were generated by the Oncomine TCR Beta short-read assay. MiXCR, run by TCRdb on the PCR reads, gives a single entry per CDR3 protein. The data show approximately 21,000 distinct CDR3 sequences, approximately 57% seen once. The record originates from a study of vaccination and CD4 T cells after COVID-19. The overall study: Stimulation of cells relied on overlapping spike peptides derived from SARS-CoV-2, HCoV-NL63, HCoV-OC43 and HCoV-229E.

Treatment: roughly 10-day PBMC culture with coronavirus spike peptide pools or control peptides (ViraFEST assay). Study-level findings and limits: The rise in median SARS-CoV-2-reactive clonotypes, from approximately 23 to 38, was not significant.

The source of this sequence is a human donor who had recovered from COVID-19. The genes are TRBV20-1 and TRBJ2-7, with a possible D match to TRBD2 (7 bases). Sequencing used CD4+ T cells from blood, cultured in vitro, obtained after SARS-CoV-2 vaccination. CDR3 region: CSARVGGQRGEQYF. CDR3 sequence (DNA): TGCAGTGCTAGAGTCGGAGGACAGCGGGGCGAGCAGTACTTC.